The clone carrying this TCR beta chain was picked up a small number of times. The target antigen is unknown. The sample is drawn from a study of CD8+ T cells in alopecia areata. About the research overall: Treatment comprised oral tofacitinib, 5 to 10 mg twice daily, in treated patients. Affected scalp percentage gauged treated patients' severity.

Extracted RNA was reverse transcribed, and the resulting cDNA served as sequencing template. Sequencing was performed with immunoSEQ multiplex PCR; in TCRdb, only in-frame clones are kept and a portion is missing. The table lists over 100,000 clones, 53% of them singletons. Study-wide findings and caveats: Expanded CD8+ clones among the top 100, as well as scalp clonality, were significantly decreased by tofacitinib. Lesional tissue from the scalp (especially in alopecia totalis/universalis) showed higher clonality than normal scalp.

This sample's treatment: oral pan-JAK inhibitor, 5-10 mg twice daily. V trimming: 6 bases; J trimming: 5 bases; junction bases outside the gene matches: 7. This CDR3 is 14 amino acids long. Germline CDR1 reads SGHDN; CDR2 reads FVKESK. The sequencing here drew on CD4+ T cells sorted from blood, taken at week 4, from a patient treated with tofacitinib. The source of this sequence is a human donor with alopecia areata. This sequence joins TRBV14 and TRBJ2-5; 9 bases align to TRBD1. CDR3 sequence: CASRGTGRGETQYF. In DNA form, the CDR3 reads TGTGCCAGCAGGGGGACAGGGCGAGGGGAGACCCAGTACTTC.